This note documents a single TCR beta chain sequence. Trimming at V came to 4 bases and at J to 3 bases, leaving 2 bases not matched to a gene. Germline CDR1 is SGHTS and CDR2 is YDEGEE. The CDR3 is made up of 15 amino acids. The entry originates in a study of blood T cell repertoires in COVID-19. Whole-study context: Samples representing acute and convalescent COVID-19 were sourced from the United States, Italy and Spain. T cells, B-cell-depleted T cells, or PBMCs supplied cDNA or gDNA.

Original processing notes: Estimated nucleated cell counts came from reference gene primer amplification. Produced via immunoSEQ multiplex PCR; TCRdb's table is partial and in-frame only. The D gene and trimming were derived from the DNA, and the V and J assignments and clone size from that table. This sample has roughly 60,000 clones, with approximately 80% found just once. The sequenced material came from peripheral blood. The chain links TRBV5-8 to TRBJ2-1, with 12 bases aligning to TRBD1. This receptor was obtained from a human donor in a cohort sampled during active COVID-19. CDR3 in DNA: TGTGCCAGCAGCCGGGACAGGGGGCTCTACAATGAGCAGTTCTTC. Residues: CASSRDRGLYNEQFF.